What follows are 8 T cell receptor beta chains derived from one specimen sequenced in a study of human T cells and chemical hapten exposure. Time point meaning: patch test 1, 2 weeks after DPC sensitization. Regarding treatment: therapeutic diphenylcyclopropenone sensitization with weekly scalp DPC. TCRdb reanalysed the RACE reads using MiXCR and keeps one entry per CDR3 protein. The data hold 150,000 to 200,000 distinct CDR3 sequences, with more than 12% observed a single time. The sample here was whole blood, taken in connection with sensitization to the hapten diphenylcyclopropenone (DPC). The receptor set was obtained from a woman aged 25 to 39 with alopecia areata. Some clones in this sample may be carry-over from other donors' samples.

The J gene is TRBJ1-4, the V gene TRBV12-3 or TRBV12-4; D is possibly TRBD1 (6 bases). V was cut by 2 bases and J by 8 bases, with 18 bases left in between. The CDR3 length is 16 residues. For the CDR3, the DNA is TGTGCCAGCAGTTTAACGCCGGGGGCGCTCGGGGAAAAACTGTTTTTT. Protein: CASSLTPGALGEKLFF.

This clonotype turned up a few times. The chain employs TRBV27 and TRBJ1-2; 7 nucleotides agree with TRBD1. V shed 3 bases, J shed 8 bases, and the junction held 6 bases outside the gene matches. Germline V gene sequence: CDR1 MNHEY, CDR2 SMNVEV (reference sequence). CDR3 length: 13 amino acids. In DNA, the CDR3 is TGTGCCAGCAGTTTTGGCAGGGGGGGAGGCTACACCTTC. Translation gives CASSFGRGGGYTF.

The genes are TRBV6-1 and TRBJ2-1; 10 bases map to TRBD1. Germline assignment: CDR1 MNHNS and CDR2 SASEGT. V shed 4 bases, J shed 7 bases, and the junction held 10 bases outside the gene matches. The CDR3 covers 16 residues. The DNA of the CDR3 is TGTGCCAGCAGTGCTTTAGACAGGGGGCTTAAAAATGAGCAGTTCTTC. Protein: CASSALDRGLKNEQFF.

This clonotype appeared a few times. This chain joins TRBV29-1 and TRBJ1-1; D call uncertain. Trimming removed 3 bases from V and 5 bases from J, with 13 bases in between. The CDR3 totals 13 residues. The germline gives CDR1 SQVTM, CDR2 ANQGSEA. The CDR3 region is CSVDHRGGTEAFF. CDR3 nucleotides: TGCAGCGTTGATCACCGGGGAGGGACTGAAGCTTTCTTT.

A few counts support this clonotype. The J gene is TRBJ1-3, the V gene TRBV6-6; unclear D gene. V was pared by 2 bases and J by 0 bases, with 11 bases between. Germline-derived CDR1 and CDR2 are MNHNY and SVGAGI (reference sequence). CDR3 size: 16 residues. The CDR3 region has the DNA TGTGCCAGCAGTTACGGGGAAGGCCCCTCTGGAAACACCATATATTTT. Its protein is CASSYGEGPSGNTIYF.

This chain connects TRBV20-1 to TRBJ1-3; possible D gene TRBD1, 5 bases. CDR3 size: 14 residues. CDR1 and CDR2 from the germline V gene are DFQATT and SNEGSKA (reference sequence). V was trimmed by 8 bases and J by 0 bases, leaving 14 bases between them. The chain's CDR3 is CSIRGPRSGNTIYF. As DNA, the CDR3 is TGCAGTATACGGGGACCGCGCTCTGGAAACACCATATATTTT.

This clonotype showed up many times. CDR3 region: CASWGQSPKTPGANVLTF. DNA for the CDR3: TGTGCCAGTTGGGGACAGTCACCAAAAACCCCCGGGGCCAACGTCCTGACTTTC. This chain uses TRBV19 with TRBJ2-6; 7 bases line up with TRBD1. Losses at the gene ends were 8 bases for V and 4 bases for J; bases not matched to a gene: 17. Germline V CDR1 and CDR2: LNHDA, SQIVND (reference sequence). The CDR3 runs to 18 residues.

This clonotype was detected many times. The chain employs TRBV7-9 and TRBJ1-4; no clear D gene. This CDR3 has 11 amino acids. CDR1 SEHNR and CDR2 FQNEAQ come from the germline V gene (reference sequence). V was pared by 4 bases and J by 8 bases, with 5 bases between. The CDR3 DNA reads TGTGCCAGCAGCTCCCAGGAAAAACTGTTTTTT. It yields the protein CASSSQEKLFF. The full variable domain, completed using reference TRBV7-9 and TRBJ1-4, is DTGVSQNPRHKITKRGQNVTFRCDPISEHNRLYWYRQTLGQGPEFLTYFQNEAQLEKSRLLSDRFSAERPKGSFSTLEIQRTEQGDSAMYLCASSSQEKLFFGSGTQLSVL.